The rows below give T cell receptor beta chains drawn from one sample of a study of shared clonotypes between healthy human individuals. Measured with immunoSEQ multiplex PCR; TCRdb has only the in-frame clones, and not every one. The sample yields roughly 720,000 clones, roughly 91% seen once. Sequenced sample: memory CD8+ T cells from PBMCs. The receptors stem from a man younger than 35 in good health. Some clones in this sample may be carry-over from other donors' samples. CDR3s include the opening cysteine and the closing phenylalanine or tryptophan. Fields, in order: J gene, clone size, CDR3 length, D gene, V gene, CDR3 DNA, CDR3 protein. A D gene is named only where the DNA matches it firmly. Only part of the rows carry a size: once, few, many, or a class if the clone is expanded.

>TRBJ1-2|.|13|.|TRBV5-4
TGTGCCAGCAGCTTGGAGGATCCGGATGGCTACACCTTC
CASSLEDPDGYTF
>TRBJ2-7|.|13|TRBD1|TRBV29-1
TGCAGCGTTGAGAGGACAGGGTCCTACGAGCAGTACTTC
CSVERTGSYEQYF
>TRBJ1-2|.|15|.|TRBV19
TGTGCCAGTAGTATATGGGGCCCAAAGGACTATGGCTACACCTTC
CASSIWGPKDYGYTF
>TRBJ2-1|.|14|.|TRBV13
TGTGCCAGCAGCATCGGACGGAGATCCAATGAGCAGTTCTTC
CASSIGRRSNEQFF
>TRBJ2-7|.|15|.|TRBV14
TGTGCCAGCAGCCAAGATACAGTAAAAACCTACGAGCAGTACTTC
CASSQDTVKTYEQYF
>TRBJ2-7|.|15|.|TRBV27
TGTGCCAGCAGTTTGTTCGGCGGAAGCTGGTACGAGCAGTACTTC
CASSLFGGSWYEQYF
>TRBJ1-4|few|15|.|TRBV4-3
TGCGCCAGCAGCCAAGGATGGGGGCTCGGTGAAAAACTGTTTTTT
CASSQGWGLGEKLFF
>TRBJ2-1|.|17|TRBD1|TRBV4-1
TGCGCCAGCAGCCAAGTCCTCCGGGACAGACAAGGCAATGAGCAGTTCTTC
CASSQVLRDRQGNEQFF
>TRBJ2-7|.|14|.|TRBV19
TGTGCCAGTAGTATCGCCGGCGAATACTACGAGCAGTACTTC
CASSIAGEYYEQYF
>TRBJ2-3|.|16|TRBD2|TRBV9
TGTGCCAGCAGCGTAGGACTAGCCGACAGCACAGATACGCAGTATTTT
CASSVGLADSTDTQYF
>TRBJ2-2|.|18|TRBD1|TRBV18
TGTGCCAGCTCACCGCTGAGATGGGACAGGGGAAACACCGGGGAGCTGTTTTTT
CASSPLRWDRGNTGELFF
>TRBJ2-1|few|12|.|TRBV11-2
TGTGCCAGCAGCTTAGCCAGAAATGAGCAGTTCTTC
CASSLARNEQFF
>TRBJ2-7|once|15|TRBD2|TRBV5-1
TGCGCCAGCAGCTTGTCTAGCGGGAGTATCTACGAGCAGTACTTC
CASSLSSGSIYEQYF
>TRBJ1-1|.|14|.|TRBV6-4
TGTGCCAGCAGTGAAGGGCCAGGGAACACTGAAGCTTTCTTT
CASSEGPGNTEAFF
>TRBJ2-7|once|14|.|TRBV11-2
TGTGCCAGCAGCTTAGGTGGCGTCCCCTACGAGCAGTACTTC
CASSLGGVPYEQYF
>TRBJ2-1|.|14|.|TRBV28
TGTGCCAGCAGGGTGGGGGAGTTCTACAATGAGCAGTTCTTC
CASRVGEFYNEQFF
>TRBJ1-1|.|15|.|TRBV7-2
TGTGCCAGCAGCCCACTGGCCGGTATGAACACTGAAGCTTTCTTT
CASSPLAGMNTEAFF
>TRBJ2-1|.|16|.|TRBV11-2
TGTGCCAGCAGCTTAGGGGGACTCCGGATAGGGGATGAGCAGTTCTTC
CASSLGGLRIGDEQFF
>TRBJ2-7|.|14|.|TRBV6-5
TGTGCCAGCAGTTATCGACAGCAACCTTACGAGCAGTACTTC
CASSYRQQPYEQYF
>TRBJ1-2|.|16|.|TRBV6-5
TGTGCCAGCAGTTACTCGGCTAGAGGACAGCTCTATGGCTACACCTTC
CASSYSARGQLYGYTF
>TRBJ1-2|.|15|.|TRBV28
TGTGCCAGCAGTTTATCGAGGGAGGGGGACTATGGCTACACCTTC
CASSLSREGDYGYTF
>TRBJ2-6|.|18|TRBD1|TRBV4-1
TGCGCCAGCAGCCAGCGACAGGGTGTCCTCTCTGGGGCCAACGTCCTGACTTTC
CASSQRQGVLSGANVLTF
>TRBJ2-5|once|12|TRBD2|TRBV7-9
TGTGCCAGCAGTAGCGGGGAAGAGACCCAGTACTTC
CASSSGEETQYF
>TRBJ2-1|.|14|TRBD2|TRBV7-2
TGTGCCAGCAGCTTAGGGACTAGCGGTGATGAGCAGTTCTTC
CASSLGTSGDEQFF
>TRBJ1-2|once|15|TRBD1|TRBV6-1
TGTGCCAGCAGTGAAACAGGGGGACAGAACTATGGCTACACCTTC
CASSETGGQNYGYTF
>TRBJ2-2|.|17|TRBD2|TRBV27
TGTGCCAGCAGCCCTGGGAGGGTGGTGCTAAGAACCGGGGAGCTGTTTTTT
CASSPGRVVLRTGELFF
>TRBJ2-7|.|14|.|TRBV27
TGTGCCAGCAGTTACCGGGACCCTCGGCTCGAGCAGTACTTC
CASSYRDPRLEQYF
>TRBJ2-2|.|15|.|TRBV5-6
TGTGCCAGCAGCTTGACTAGTTTGGCCACCGGGGAGCTGTTTTTT
CASSLTSLATGELFF
>TRBJ2-1|.|16|.|TRBV7-2
TGTGCCAGCAGTCCCCTCGGGAGTACCCTACAATATGAGCAGTTCTTC
CASSPLGSTLQYEQFF
>TRBJ1-1|.|15|.|TRBV6-6
TGTGCCAGCAGTTATGAGGGTCGGCCGAACACTGAAGCTTTCTTT
CASSYEGRPNTEAFF
>TRBJ2-7|.|19|TRBD2|TRBV28
TGTGCCAGCAGTTCAAAGGGGACTACAGCGGGAGGCCCTTCCTACGAGCAGTACTTC
CASSSKGTTAGGPSYEQYF
>TRBJ2-3|.|16|TRBD2|TRBV7-9
TGTGCCAGCAGCTCTGGGACTAGCAACTACGCAGATACGCAGTATTTT
CASSSGTSNYADTQYF
>TRBJ1-3|.|16|.|TRBV13
TGTGCCAGCAGCTTAGCATCAGCAGACTCTGGAAACACCATATATTTT
CASSLASADSGNTIYF
>TRBJ1-1|.|13|.|TRBV6-5
TGTGCCAGCAGTTACTCATGGGGGACTGAAGCTTTCTTT
CASSYSWGTEAFF
>TRBJ2-1|.|18|TRBD2|TRBV5-4
TGTGCCAGCAGCTTGGCCCCCGGACTAGCGGGGGCCTACAATGAGCAGTTCTTC
CASSLAPGLAGAYNEQFF
>TRBJ2-7|once|16|.|TRBV4-2
TGTGCCAGCAGCCTTCGGGGCCGGGGATCCCGGACCGAGCAGTACTTC
CASSLRGRGSRTEQYF
>TRBJ2-1|.|14|.|TRBV5-1
TGCGCCAGCAGTTTGAGCGACCCCTACAATGAGCAGTTCTTC
CASSLSDPYNEQFF
>TRBJ2-2|few|11|.|TRBV9
TGTGCCAGCGAAAACACCGGGGAGCTGTTTTTT
CASENTGELFF
>TRBJ2-2|.|18|TRBD1|TRBV18
TGTGCCAGCTCTCCTGATGGGACAGGGGCGACGAACACCGGGGAGCTGTTTTTT
CASSPDGTGATNTGELFF
>TRBJ2-3|.|16|.|TRBV19
TGTGCCAGTAGTATGCCCATGGTATTGGGCACAGATACGCAGTATTTT
CASSMPMVLGTDTQYF
>TRBJ2-5|.|14|.|TRBV7-9
TGTGCCAGCCGACCGAGGGAGTACCAAGAGACCCAGTACTTC
CASRPREYQETQYF
>TRBJ1-6|.|13|.|TRBV28
TGTGCCAGCAGACAAGGGATCAGGACACCCCTCCACTTT
CASRQGIRTPLHF
>TRBJ1-1|.|15|.|TRBV10-3
TGTGCCATCAGCTCGGACGGCGCCCTGAACACTGAAGCTTTCTTT
CAISSDGALNTEAFF
>TRBJ1-3|.|12|TRBD1|TRBV29-1
TGCAGCTCCCTGGACAGGGGAAACACCATATATTTT
CSSLDRGNTIYF
>TRBJ1-1|.|15|.|TRBV6-5
TGTGCCAGCAGTTACGTTAGGGGGTTTGGCACTGAAGCTTTCTTT
CASSYVRGFGTEAFF
>TRBJ2-2|.|14|TRBD1|TRBV28
TGTGCCAGCAAGGGGGCGCTTCTTCCCGGGGAGCTGTTTTTT
CASKGALLPGELFF
>TRBJ2-1|.|14|.|TRBV28
TGTGCCAGCAGCCTCAGTATTGGGGCCAATGAGCAGTTCTTC
CASSLSIGANEQFF
>TRBJ1-5|.|13|.|TRBV19
TGTGCCAGTAGTGCAGGTGCCCTGGGGCCCCAGCATTTT
CASSAGALGPQHF
>TRBJ2-1|.|15|TRBD2|TRBV19
TGTGCCAGCCTCCAGGGTCTAGCGGGTGACAATGAGCAGTTCTTC
CASLQGLAGDNEQFF
>TRBJ2-7|.|11|TRBD1|TRBV20-1
TGCAGTGCTCTACAGGGGGCCGAGCAGTACTTC
CSALQGAEQYF
>TRBJ1-5|.|16|.|TRBV4-1
TGCGCCAGCAGCCAAGGGCAGGGGCTGTTCAATCAGCCCCAGCATTTT
CASSQGQGLFNQPQHF
>TRBJ2-3|.|17|.|TRBV28
TGTGCCAGCAGTTTTTCGGTTGGATCCGTATGGGGGGTCGCGCAGTATTTT
CASSFSVGSVWGVAQYF